The entry below gives a single TCR beta chain sequence along with its context. The PCR ran on 60 Vbeta and 13 Jbeta primers. TCRdb's copy holds only in-frame clones and misses some; the assay was immunoSEQ multiplex PCR. This sample has around 170,000 clones, with 76% found just once. This record comes from a study of cytomegalovirus exposure and HLA in healthy donors. The TCR was taken from a man younger than 30 in good health and CMV-seronegative. Sequencing used PBMCs.

The CDR3 loop is CASTLTPGGNQPQHF. CDR3 coding DNA: TGTGCCAGCACCTTGACTCCGGGGGGCAATCAGCCCCAGCATTTT. The V call is TRBV6-1, the J call TRBJ1-5, with a possible D match to TRBD1 (5 bases). Germline V gene data show CDR1 as MNHNS and CDR2 as SASEGT. V was cut by 7 bases and J by 2 bases, with 15 bases left in between. The CDR3 consists of 15 residues.